The rows below give T cell receptor beta chains drawn from one sample of a study of HIV-infected patients and healthy controls. TCRdb analysed the 5' RACE reads with MiXCR anew, one entry per CDR3 protein. The sample has under 20,000 distinct CDR3 sequences, 15% to 20% seen once. The sequencing sample was made of CD8+ T cells from blood. The receptors come from a human donor in good health. Both conserved end residues are part of each CDR3. A D gene is named only where the DNA matches it firmly. The size of a clone is reported for some rows only, either as once, few or many, or as a class for expanded clones.

v_gene: TRBV7-2; abundance: many; j_gene: TRBJ2-1; d_gene: .; CDR3nt: TGTGCCAGCAGCTTAGCGGGGGACTCCCCCTACAATGAGCAGTTCTTC; CDR3aa: CASSLAGDSPYNEQFF
v_gene: TRBV30; abundance: many; j_gene: TRBJ1-1; d_gene: .; CDR3nt: TGTGCCTGGAGTGCTCATAAGAACACTGAAGCTTTCTTT; CDR3aa: CAWSAHKNTEAFF
v_gene: TRBV5-4; abundance: many; j_gene: TRBJ1-1; d_gene: .; CDR3nt: TGTGCCAGCAGCATACATCTGAACACTGAAGCTTTCTTT; CDR3aa: CASSIHLNTEAFF
v_gene: TRBV11-1; abundance: .; j_gene: TRBJ2-2; d_gene: .; CDR3nt: TGTGCCAGCAGCCGGCAGGGGAACACCGGGGAGCTGTTTTTT; CDR3aa: CASSRQGNTGELFF
v_gene: TRBV28; abundance: many; j_gene: TRBJ2-5; d_gene: TRBD1; CDR3nt: TGTGCCAGCAGTTCGGACAGGGCCCAAGAGACCCAGTACTTC; CDR3aa: CASSSDRAQETQYF
v_gene: TRBV15; abundance: .; j_gene: TRBJ1-1; d_gene: .; CDR3nt: TGTGCCACCACCGCGGGGGGGGAGAACACTGAAGCTTTCTTT; CDR3aa: CATTAGGENTEAFF
v_gene: TRBV11-2; abundance: .; j_gene: TRBJ2-3; d_gene: .; CDR3nt: TGTGCCAGCAGCAATGGGGAAGGGGTTACAGATACGCAGTATTTT; CDR3aa: CASSNGEGVTDTQYF
v_gene: TRBV6-2/TRBV6-3; abundance: .; j_gene: TRBJ1-2; d_gene: .; CDR3nt: TGTGCCAGCAGTTACTCGGGCAGTCTCTATGGCTACACCTTC; CDR3aa: CASSYSGSLYGYTF
v_gene: TRBV10-3; abundance: .; j_gene: TRBJ2-1; d_gene: TRBD2; CDR3nt: TGTGCCATCAGTGGACTAGCGGGTAACAATGAGCAGTTCTTC; CDR3aa: CAISGLAGNNEQFF
v_gene: TRBV7-9; abundance: .; j_gene: TRBJ1-2; d_gene: TRBD1; CDR3nt: TGTGCCAGCAGCTTGACAGGGATCTATGGCTACACCTTC; CDR3aa: CASSLTGIYGYTF
v_gene: TRBV3-1; abundance: .; j_gene: TRBJ2-3; d_gene: TRBD2; CDR3nt: TGTGCCAGCAGCCCCAGCGGGGGGGCCTCAGATACGCAGTATTTT; CDR3aa: CASSPSGGASDTQYF
v_gene: TRBV9; abundance: medium-sized; j_gene: TRBJ1-1; d_gene: .; CDR3nt: TGTGCCAGCAGCGCCCGAGGAAATGGGAACACTGAAGCTTTCTTT; CDR3aa: CASSARGNGNTEAFF
v_gene: TRBV6-5; abundance: many; j_gene: TRBJ2-1; d_gene: .; CDR3nt: TGTGCCAGCAGTTACCGTTCCCAGGACTACAATGAGCAGTTCTTC; CDR3aa: CASSYRSQDYNEQFF
v_gene: TRBV9; abundance: many; j_gene: TRBJ2-1; d_gene: .; CDR3nt: TGTGCCAGCAGCGTAGATGAAGCGGGCTGGAATGAGCAGTTCTTC; CDR3aa: CASSVDEAGWNEQFF
v_gene: TRBV3-1; abundance: .; j_gene: TRBJ2-7; d_gene: TRBD1; CDR3nt: TGTGCCAGCAGCCAAGAATGGACAGGGAGCTACGAGCAGTACTTC; CDR3aa: CASSQEWTGSYEQYF
v_gene: TRBV11-2; abundance: many; j_gene: TRBJ2-7; d_gene: TRBD2; CDR3nt: TGTGCCAGCAGCTTGACTAGCGGGACGTTCAACGAGCAGTACTTC; CDR3aa: CASSLTSGTFNEQYF
v_gene: TRBV30; abundance: many; j_gene: TRBJ2-1; d_gene: TRBD2; CDR3nt: TGTGCCTGGAGTACAGTAGCGGGGAGTGAGCAGTTCTTC; CDR3aa: CAWSTVAGSEQFF
v_gene: TRBV2; abundance: .; j_gene: TRBJ1-2; d_gene: TRBD1; CDR3nt: TGTGCCAGCTCCGGGACAGGACAAGTTGGCTACACCTTC; CDR3aa: CASSGTGQVGYTF
v_gene: TRBV28; abundance: medium-sized; j_gene: TRBJ1-1; d_gene: TRBD1; CDR3nt: TGTGCCAGCAGAGCCGGGACAGCGAACACTGAAGCTTTCTTT; CDR3aa: CASRAGTANTEAFF
v_gene: TRBV20-1; abundance: few; j_gene: TRBJ2-4; d_gene: .; CDR3nt: TGCAGTGCCCGACCGACAGACACAGCCAAAAACATTCAGTACTTC; CDR3aa: CSARPTDTAKNIQYF
v_gene: TRBV20-1; abundance: medium-sized; j_gene: TRBJ1-5; d_gene: .; CDR3nt: TGCAGTGCCCAGGCGCCTTCGGGGGGCAATCAGCCCCAGCATTTT; CDR3aa: CSAQAPSGGNQPQHF
v_gene: TRBV10-3; abundance: few; j_gene: TRBJ2-7; d_gene: TRBD1; CDR3nt: TGTGCCACCACGGGACAGGCGCAAGAGCAGTACTTC; CDR3aa: CATTGQAQEQYF
v_gene: TRBV29-1; abundance: many; j_gene: TRBJ1-1; d_gene: .; CDR3nt: TGCAGCGCCTGCCAGGAGAACGCTGAAGCTTTCTTT; CDR3aa: CSACQENAEAFF
v_gene: TRBV21-1; abundance: many; j_gene: TRBJ1-1; d_gene: .; CDR3nt: TGTGCCAGCAGCAAAGAGCTCACGTCCATGTGGACTGAAGCTTTCTTT; CDR3aa: CASSKELTSMWTEAFF
v_gene: TRBV15; abundance: many; j_gene: TRBJ1-5; d_gene: TRBD1; CDR3nt: TGTGCCACCAGCAGAGACTGGACAGGGAGCAATCAGCCCCAGCATTTT; CDR3aa: CATSRDWTGSNQPQHF
v_gene: TRBV6-4; abundance: many; j_gene: TRBJ2-3; d_gene: TRBD2; CDR3nt: TGTGCCAGCAGTGAAGCGGGGGGGAGAGGCACAGATACGCAGTATTTT; CDR3aa: CASSEAGGRGTDTQYF
v_gene: TRBV10-1; abundance: many; j_gene: TRBJ2-7; d_gene: .; CDR3nt: TGCGCCAGCAGTGAGTCGAACCTAGGGGTCTACGAGCAGTACTTC; CDR3aa: CASSESNLGVYEQYF
v_gene: TRBV7-9; abundance: few; j_gene: TRBJ2-4; d_gene: .; CDR3nt: TGTGCCAGCAGCTTGGGGAGCTTGGGTTTAGCCAAAAACATTCAGTACTTC; CDR3aa: CASSLGSLGLAKNIQYF
v_gene: TRBV5-5; abundance: many; j_gene: TRBJ1-1; d_gene: .; CDR3nt: TGTGCCAGCAGCTCCCCCACTATGAACACTGAAGCTTTCTTT; CDR3aa: CASSSPTMNTEAFF
v_gene: TRBV29-1; abundance: .; j_gene: TRBJ2-4; d_gene: TRBD2; CDR3nt: TGCAGCGTGGCCCTCGCCGGGGGGGCGGACGCCAAAAACATTCAGTACTTC; CDR3aa: CSVALAGGADAKNIQYF
v_gene: TRBV5-6; abundance: few; j_gene: TRBJ1-5; d_gene: .; CDR3nt: TGTGCCAGCAGCACTGGGGGGGGGGCGAATCAGCCCCAGCATTTT; CDR3aa: CASSTGGGANQPQHF
v_gene: TRBV11-1; abundance: few; j_gene: TRBJ1-1; d_gene: .; CDR3nt: TGTGCCAGCGAGGAGAACACTGAAGCTTTCTTT; CDR3aa: CASEENTEAFF
v_gene: TRBV27; abundance: many; j_gene: TRBJ1-5; d_gene: .; CDR3nt: TGTGCCAGCAGTTTATCCCGATCCGTTCAGGGCAGGAGCAATCAGCCCCAGCATTTT; CDR3aa: CASSLSRSVQGRSNQPQHF
v_gene: TRBV11-2; abundance: many; j_gene: TRBJ2-1; d_gene: TRBD1; CDR3nt: TGTGCCAGCAGCTCCTCCAGACAGGGTAGTCTCAATGAGCAGTTCTTC; CDR3aa: CASSSSRQGSLNEQFF
v_gene: TRBV7-9; abundance: many; j_gene: TRBJ2-5; d_gene: .; CDR3nt: TGTGCCAGCAGCTTGCCCCCTCTCGGGAAAGAGACCCAGTACTTC; CDR3aa: CASSLPPLGKETQYF
v_gene: TRBV20-1; abundance: many; j_gene: TRBJ2-7; d_gene: .; CDR3nt: TGCAGTGCCGCCGGGGCCTCAAGCTCCTACGAGCAGTACTTC; CDR3aa: CSAAGASSSYEQYF
v_gene: TRBV4-2; abundance: many; j_gene: TRBJ2-6; d_gene: .; CDR3nt: TGTGCCAGCAGCCCGTCAGGCCTTGACTCTGGGGCCAACGTCCTGACTTTC; CDR3aa: CASSPSGLDSGANVLTF
v_gene: TRBV4-3; abundance: many; j_gene: TRBJ2-1; d_gene: TRBD2; CDR3nt: TGCGCCAGCAGCCCGAGACTAGCGGGAGGAGGGGATGAGCAGTTCTTC; CDR3aa: CASSPRLAGGGDEQFF
v_gene: TRBV25-1; abundance: .; j_gene: TRBJ2-5; d_gene: .; CDR3nt: TGTGCCAGCAGTGACCCACCGGGAGCTCAAGAGACCCAGTACTTC; CDR3aa: CASSDPPGAQETQYF
v_gene: TRBV5-6; abundance: few; j_gene: TRBJ1-5; d_gene: TRBD1; CDR3nt: TGTGCCAGCAGCTCCCAGGGGGCCGGGCAGCCCCAGCATTTT; CDR3aa: CASSSQGAGQPQHF
v_gene: TRBV20-1; abundance: many; j_gene: TRBJ2-3; d_gene: .; CDR3nt: TGCAGTGCTAGAGGCGGCACAGATACGCAGTATTTT; CDR3aa: CSARGGTDTQYF
v_gene: TRBV20-1; abundance: many; j_gene: TRBJ1-6; d_gene: .; CDR3nt: TGCAGTGCCAGAGAGGGGGACGGTTGGACACCCCTCCACTTT; CDR3aa: CSAREGDGWTPLHF
v_gene: TRBV19; abundance: few; j_gene: TRBJ2-3; d_gene: .; CDR3nt: TGTGCCAGTAGTAGGGGGGTTTGGGCAGATACGCAGTATTTT; CDR3aa: CASSRGVWADTQYF
v_gene: TRBV5-1; abundance: many; j_gene: TRBJ2-7; d_gene: TRBD1; CDR3nt: TGCGCCAGCAGCATTGGACAGGGAACCTACGAGCAGTACTTC; CDR3aa: CASSIGQGTYEQYF
v_gene: TRBV20-1; abundance: few; j_gene: TRBJ2-7; d_gene: TRBD1; CDR3nt: TGCAGTGCTAGTCCGTCTCTCAGGACAGGGGGGTACGAGCAGTACTTC; CDR3aa: CSASPSLRTGGYEQYF
v_gene: TRBV19; abundance: few; j_gene: TRBJ2-1; d_gene: TRBD1; CDR3nt: TGTGCCAGTAGTACCTTCGGACAGGGCAGGGGGGAGCAGTTCTTC; CDR3aa: CASSTFGQGRGEQFF
v_gene: TRBV30; abundance: .; j_gene: TRBJ2-3; d_gene: .; CDR3nt: TGTGCCTGGACGCTTGGAGGGGGCTGGGCAGATACGCAGTATTTT; CDR3aa: CAWTLGGGWADTQYF
v_gene: TRBV6-5; abundance: .; j_gene: TRBJ2-3; d_gene: .; CDR3nt: TGTGCCAGCAGTGCGCTAGCTACAGATACGCAGTATTTT; CDR3aa: CASSALATDTQYF
v_gene: TRBV20-1; abundance: .; j_gene: TRBJ1-1; d_gene: .; CDR3nt: TGCAGTGCTTGGGGGCCCGCAGAAGCTTTCTTT; CDR3aa: CSAWGPAEAFF